This note documents a single T cell receptor (beta chain) sequence. The antigen is not known. TCRbeta library preparation incorporated unique molecular identifiers. TCRdb reprocessed the PCR reads via MiXCR and lists one record per CDR3 protein. Of hundreds of thousands of distinct CDR3 sequences in the sample, more than 20% were seen once. This specimen comes from a study of T-cell reconstitution after alpha-beta-depleted transplantation in children. Findings and limits, study-wide: In some patients, recipient T cells and intrathymic progenitors surviving conditioning explained high day-60 diversity. One year after transplant, T-cell counts and diversity came mostly from newly produced T cells. At around two months after transplant, the alpha-beta T cells were reportedly derived from several hundred expanded clones that came from non-depleted graft cells.

V shed 6 bases and J shed 4 bases, with 15 bases lying between them. This CDR3 region has 13 residues. Germline lookup yields CDR1 DFQATT and CDR2 SNEGSKA (reference sequence). This chain links TRBV20-1 with TRBJ1-1, with a possible D match to TRBD1 (5 bases). The sequence was collected from a female patient aged 2-9 years who had a stem cell transplant for congenital amegakaryocytic thrombocytopenia, so the T cells may come from the graft donor. This sample comprised PBMCs, mostly from graft donor cells, obtained 360 days after TCRalphabeta/CD19-depleted stem cell transplant. Here the CDR3 DNA reads TGCAGTGCCAAAGAAGACAGCGCCACTGAAGCTTTCTTT. Translated, it gives CSAKEDSATEAFF.